This TCR beta chain comes out of a study of T cell responses to AZD1222 COVID-19 vaccine. Study-wide results and limits: Baseline serology detected seropositivity in only six AZD1222 recipients. Repertoires were obtained solely post-peak T cell response. Nearly half of unique spike-specific TCRs reportedly avoided B.1.351 and B.1.1.7 mutated regions.

To note about this clone: As yet, its antigen is unknown.

The ends were cut back, 7 bases at V and 6 bases at J, with 18 bases in the middle. This CDR3 region has 13 residues. Germline V gene data show CDR1 as SQVTM and CDR2 as ANQGSEA. Generated by immunoSEQ multiplex PCR, the TCRdb table keeps only in-frame clones and is missing some. There are 90,000 to 95,000 clones in the sample; more than 75% occur only once, and about 9.4% lies in the top ten. This receptor was obtained from an adult in good health. The chain is built from TRBV29-1 and TRBJ1-1, with D tentatively TRBD1 (6 bases). The source was peripheral blood, collected on day 0 of AZD1222 vaccination. The chain's CDR3 is CSARRGGQSEAFF. The DNA for the CDR3 is TGCAGCGCACGAAGAGGAGGACAGTCTGAAGCTTTCTTT. The full variable domain, in which reference TRBV29-1 and TRBJ1-1 provide the parts outside the CDR3, is SAVISQKPSRDICQRGTSLTIQCQVDSQVTMMFWYRQQPGQSLTLIATANQGSEATYESGFVIDKFPISRPNLTFSTLTVSNMSPEDSSIYLCSARRGGQSEAFFGQGTRLTVV.